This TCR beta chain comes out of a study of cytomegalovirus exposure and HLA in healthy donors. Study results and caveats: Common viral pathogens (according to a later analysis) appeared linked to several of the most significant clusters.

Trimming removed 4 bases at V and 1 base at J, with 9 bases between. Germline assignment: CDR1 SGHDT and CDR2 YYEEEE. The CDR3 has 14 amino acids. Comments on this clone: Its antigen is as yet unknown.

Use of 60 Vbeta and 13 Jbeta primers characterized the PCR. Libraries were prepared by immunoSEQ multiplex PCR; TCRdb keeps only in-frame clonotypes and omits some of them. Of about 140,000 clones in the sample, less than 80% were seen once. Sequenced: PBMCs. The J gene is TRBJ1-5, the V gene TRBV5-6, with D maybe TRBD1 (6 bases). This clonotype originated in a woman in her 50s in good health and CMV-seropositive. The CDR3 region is CASSLGQSNQPQHF. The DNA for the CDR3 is TGTGCCAGCAGCCTTGGACAGAGCAATCAGCCCCAGCATTTT.